This TCR beta chain was profiled in a study of circulating CD8 cells and anti-PD-1 response in melanoma. Study-wide background: Responders had complete or partial responses; non-responders had stable or progressive disease.

In its sample, this clonotype was seen a few times. The V gene's germline CDR1 is SEHNR and CDR2 FQNEAQ (reference sequence). V was pared by 6 bases and J by 2 bases, with 7 bases between. The CDR3 is made up of 12 amino acids. Each library started from about 15 ng of total RNA using the QIAseq Immune Repertoire TCR panel. One entry per CDR3 protein, called by TCRdb with MiXCR from the reads. The repertoire holds roughly 350 distinct CDR3 sequences, with around 5% as singletons. From live CD3+CD8+TCRalphabeta+ cells, four PD-1 and/or TIGIT subsets were sorted. Sequencing used CD8+ T cells from PBMCs, obtained at baseline or after one month of anti-PD-1 therapy (not recorded which). The chain is built from TRBV7-9 and TRBJ2-5; D assignment may be TRBD1 or TRBD2 (5 bases each). The clonotype comes from a human donor with melanoma. The chain's CDR3 is CASRRGQETQYF. For the CDR3, the DNA is TGTGCCAGCAGGAGGGGACAAGAGACCCAGTACTTC. The whole variable domain, filled in from reference TRBV7-9 and TRBJ2-5, reads DTGVSQNPRHKITKRGQNVTFRCDPISEHNRLYWYRQTLGQGPEFLTYFQNEAQLEKSRLLSDRFSAERPKGSFSTLEIQRTEQGDSAMYLCASRRGQETQYFGPGTRLLVL.